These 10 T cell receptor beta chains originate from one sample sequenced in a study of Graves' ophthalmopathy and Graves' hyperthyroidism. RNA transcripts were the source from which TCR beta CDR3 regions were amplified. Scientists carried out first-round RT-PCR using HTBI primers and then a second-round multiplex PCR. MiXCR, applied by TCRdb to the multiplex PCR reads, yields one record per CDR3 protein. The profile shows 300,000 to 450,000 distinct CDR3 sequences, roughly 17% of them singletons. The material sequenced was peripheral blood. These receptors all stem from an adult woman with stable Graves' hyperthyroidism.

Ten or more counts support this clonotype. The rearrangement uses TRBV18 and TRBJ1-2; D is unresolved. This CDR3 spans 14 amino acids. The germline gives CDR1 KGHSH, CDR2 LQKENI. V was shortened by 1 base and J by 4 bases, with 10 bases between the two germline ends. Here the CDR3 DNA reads TGTGCCAGCTCACCACGGACGGAACTCTATGGCTACACCTTC. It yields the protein CASSPRTELYGYTF.

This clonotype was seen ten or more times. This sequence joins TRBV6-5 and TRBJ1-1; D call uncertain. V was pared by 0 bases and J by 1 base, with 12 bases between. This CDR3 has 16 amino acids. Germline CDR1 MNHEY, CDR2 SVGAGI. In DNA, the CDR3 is TGTGCCAGCAGTTACTCTATCGGACTGCCGAACACTGAAGCTTTCTTT. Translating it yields CASSYSIGLPNTEAFF.

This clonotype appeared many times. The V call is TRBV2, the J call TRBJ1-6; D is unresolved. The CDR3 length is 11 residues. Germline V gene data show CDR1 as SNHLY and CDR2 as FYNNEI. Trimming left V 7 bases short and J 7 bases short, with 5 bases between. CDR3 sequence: CASKRNSPLHF. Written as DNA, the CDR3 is TGTGCCAGCAAAAGGAATTCACCCCTCCACTTT.

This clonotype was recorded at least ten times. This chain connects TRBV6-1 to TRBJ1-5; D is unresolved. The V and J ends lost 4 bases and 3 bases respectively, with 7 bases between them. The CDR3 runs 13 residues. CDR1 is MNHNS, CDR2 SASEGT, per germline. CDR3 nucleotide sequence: TGTGCCAGCAGTGTGGGCCTCAATCAGCCCCAGCATTTT. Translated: CASSVGLNQPQHF.

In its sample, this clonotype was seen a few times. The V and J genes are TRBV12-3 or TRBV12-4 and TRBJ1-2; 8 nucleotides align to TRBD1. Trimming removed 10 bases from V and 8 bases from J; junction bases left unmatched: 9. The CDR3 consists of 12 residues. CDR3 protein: CATEDRAGGYTF. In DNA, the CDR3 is TGTGCCACCGAGGACAGGGCGGGCGGCTACACCTTC.

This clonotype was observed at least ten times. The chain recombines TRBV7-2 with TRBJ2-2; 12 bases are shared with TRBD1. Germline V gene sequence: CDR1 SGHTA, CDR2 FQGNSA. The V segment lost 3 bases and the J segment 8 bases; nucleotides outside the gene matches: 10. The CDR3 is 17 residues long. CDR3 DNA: TGTGCCAGCAGCTTCCTGAGGGACAGGGGGCCATCGGGGGAGCTGTTTTTT. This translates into CASSFLRDRGPSGELFF.

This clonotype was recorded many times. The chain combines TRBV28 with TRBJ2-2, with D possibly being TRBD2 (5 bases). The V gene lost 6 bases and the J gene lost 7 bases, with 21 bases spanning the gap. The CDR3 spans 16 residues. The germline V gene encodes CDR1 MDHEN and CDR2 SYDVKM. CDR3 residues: CASSRPFRRGFGELFF. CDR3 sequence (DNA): TGTGCCAGCAGCCGTCCCTTTAGGAGAGGGTTCGGGGAGCTGTTTTTT. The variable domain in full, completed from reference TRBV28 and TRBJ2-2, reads DVKVTQSSRYLVKRTGEKVFLECVQDMDHENMFWYRQDPGLGLRLIYFSYDVKMKEKGDIPEGYSVSREKKERFSLILESASTNQTSMYLCASSRPFRRGFGELFFGEGSRLTVL.

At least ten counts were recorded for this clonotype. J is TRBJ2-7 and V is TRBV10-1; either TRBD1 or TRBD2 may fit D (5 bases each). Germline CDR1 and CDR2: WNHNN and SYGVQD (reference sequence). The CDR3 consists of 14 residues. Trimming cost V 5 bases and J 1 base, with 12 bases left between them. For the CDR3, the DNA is TGCGCCAGCAGTTGCCGGGACCGATCCTACGAGCAGTACTTC. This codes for CASSCRDRSYEQYF.

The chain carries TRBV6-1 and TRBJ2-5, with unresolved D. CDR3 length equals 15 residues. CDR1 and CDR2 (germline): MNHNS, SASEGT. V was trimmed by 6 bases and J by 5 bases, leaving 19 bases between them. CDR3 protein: CASSPSESPGETQYF. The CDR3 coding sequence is TGTGCCAGCAGCCCCTCGGAAAGCCCCGGCGAGACCCAGTACTTC.

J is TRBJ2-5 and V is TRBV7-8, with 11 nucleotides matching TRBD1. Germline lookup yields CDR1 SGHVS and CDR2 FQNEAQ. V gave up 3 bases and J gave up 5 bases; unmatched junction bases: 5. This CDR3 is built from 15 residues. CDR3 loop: CASSLWTGGAETQYF. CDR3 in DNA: TGTGCCAGCAGCTTGTGGACAGGGGGCGCGGAGACCCAGTACTTC.